This TCR beta chain was found in a study of low-dose radiotherapy and immunotherapy resistance in tumors. About the study: Intravenous cyclophosphamide at 200 mg/m2 preceded radiation and immunotherapy by one day, every two weeks. Patients' oral aspirin dose was 300 mg daily across four cycles from cycle 1 day 1.

Germline CDR1 reads SQVTM; CDR2 reads ANQGSEA. Germline trimming cut 6 bases from V and 4 bases from J; bases unmatched to any gene: 7. This CDR3 is built from 14 residues. Both TCRalpha and TCRbeta chains were reverse transcribed with V-gene-specific primers. The authors ran approximately 20 PCR cycles to amplify TCRs with a constant-region primer and V-primer adapter. Following isolation, mRNA was amplified via in vitro transcription. TCRdb analysed the reads with MiXCR anew, one entry per CDR3 protein. This table has 11,000 or so distinct CDR3 sequences, approximately 51% appearing once. The chain combines TRBV29-1 with TRBJ2-3, with 10 bases matching TRBD1. The clonotype originates from a human donor with advanced metastatic prostate, ovarian, gallbladder or colorectal cancer (not recorded which). This table probably holds off-target reads from a library built for another chain. CDR3 region: CSVPGQGGADTQYF. In DNA, the CDR3 is TGCAGCGTCCCCGGACAGGGGGGCGCAGATACGCAGTATTTT.